One and the same sample provided the 6 T cell receptor beta chains below, sequenced in a study of identical twins (dated by TCRdb to about 2016). The library was prepared using 5' RACE. The sample was run on an Illumina HiSeq 2000. The public reads were run again by TCRdb, first through fastp at Q25 and then through MiXCR, and only productive beta chains were kept. Rows merge per CDR3 protein into single entries with the most common DNA and genes. This sample gives some 460,000 distinct CDR3 sequences in total; more than 13% of them show up just once. Of the sample, around 0.52% is held by the ten largest clones. These same data were also listed under a study on yellow fever vaccine responses in identical twins.

Sequences were obtained from CD4+ T cells sorted from blood. Every receptor here comes from a woman aged 18 to 35 in good health.

This rearrangement joins TRBV4-1 to TRBJ2-7; D is possibly TRBD1 (6 bases). Trimming removed 0 bases from V and 3 bases from J, with 18 bases in between. The V gene's germline CDR1 is MGHRA and CDR2 YSYEKL. The CDR3 covers 17 residues. Written as DNA, the CDR3 is TGCGCCAGCAGCCAAGAACTGAGGACAGCGGACCTCTACGAGCAGTACTTC. It specifies CASSQELRTADLYEQYF.

The V and J genes are TRBV7-9 and TRBJ2-1; 7 positions agree with TRBD1. Looked up from germline, CDR1 is SEHNR and CDR2 is FQNEAQ (reference sequence). Unmatched junction bases numbered 11, after V lost 1 base and J lost 11 bases. The CDR3 contains 15 residues. The CDR3 protein is CASSLEGVRGQQQFF. CDR3 DNA: TGTGCCAGCAGCTTAGAGGGGGTTAGGGGACAGCAGCAGTTCTTC.

V gene TRBV12-3 or TRBV12-4 combines with J gene TRBJ2-3; a weak D match, TRBD2 (6 bases). Trimming left V 4 bases short and J 6 bases short, with 14 bases between. This CDR3 is 14 amino acids long. In DNA form, the CDR3 reads TGTGCCAGCAGTTCTGGGAGGCCTGAGGATACGCAGTATTTT. As protein: CASSSGRPEDTQYF.

Many counts were recorded for this clonotype. This rearrangement joins TRBV3-1 to TRBJ1-2; 10 bases fit TRBD1. Trimming at V came to 0 bases and at J to 7 bases, leaving 5 bases not matched to a gene. This CDR3 is 15 amino acids long. In germline, CDR1 is LGHDT, CDR2 YNNKEL (reference sequence). CDR3 nucleotide sequence: TGTGCCAGCAGCCAAGAAGGGACAGGGGAAGTTGGCTACACCTTC. Protein: CASSQEGTGEVGYTF.

The V and J genes are TRBV6-2 or TRBV6-3 and TRBJ2-6; no reliable D call. Trimming cost V 6 bases and J 3 bases, with 12 bases left between them. The germline CDR1 and CDR2 sequences are MNHEY and SVGEGT. CDR3 size: 15 residues. CDR3 nucleotides: TGTGCCAGCAGCCGGGCGATTTTTGGGGCCAACGTCCTGACTTTC. Translating it yields CASSRAIFGANVLTF.

The chain carries TRBV6-1 and TRBJ2-3; D possibly corresponds to TRBD1 (5 bases). This CDR3 has 15 residues. The germline gives CDR1 MNHNS, CDR2 SASEGT. With 5 bases removed from V and 3 bases from J, the gap between germline ends came to 15 bases. CDR3 residues: CASSRKGVRTDTQYF. For the CDR3, the DNA is TGTGCCAGCAGTAGAAAAGGGGTTAGAACAGATACGCAGTATTTT.